One sample yielded the 3 T cell receptor beta chains listed below, sequenced in a study of cytomegalovirus exposure and HLA in healthy donors. The PCR employed 60 Vbeta primers together with 13 Jbeta primers. Clones were sequenced by immunoSEQ multiplex PCR, and TCRdb holds only the in-frame ones, with some missing. The data hold fewer than 100,000 clones, with around 73% observed a single time. Sequenced input: PBMCs. Receptors were obtained from a man aged 35 to 55 in good health and CMV-seronegative.

The chain combines TRBV5-4 with TRBJ2-1; D possibly corresponds to TRBD2 (5 bases). CDR3 length: 14 residues. Trimming left V 0 bases short and J 4 bases short, with 8 bases between. In germline, CDR1 is SGHNT, CDR2 YYREEE (reference sequence). CDR3 amino acids: CASSLATGYNEQFF. DNA for the CDR3: TGTGCCAGCAGCTTGGCGACGGGATACAATGAGCAGTTCTTC. Filled out from reference TRBV5-4 and TRBJ2-1, the complete variable domain reads ETGVTQSPTHLIKTRGQQVTLRCSSQSGHNTVSWYQQALGQGPQFIFQYYREEENGRGNFPPRFSGLQFPNYSSELNVNALELDDSALYLCASSLATGYNEQFFGPGTRLTVL.

J is TRBJ2-2 and V is TRBV12-5, with TRBD2 as a possible D gene (5 bases). Trimming stripped 3 bases from V and 1 base from J, with 6 bases between. This CDR3 is built from 14 residues. The germline V gene encodes CDR1 LGHNT and CDR2 FRNRAP. The CDR3 loop reads CASGLGGNTGELFF. The CDR3 coding sequence is TGTGCTAGTGGTTTAGGAGGGAACACCGGGGAGCTGTTTTTT. Full variable domain (outside the CDR3, taken from reference TRBV12-5 and TRBJ2-2): DARVTQTPRHKVTEMGQEVTMRCQPILGHNTVFWYRQTMMQGLELLAYFRNRAPLDDSGMPKDRFSAEMPDATLATLKIQPSEPRDSAVYFCASGLGGNTGELFFGEGSRLTVL.

The chain couples TRBV7-7 to TRBJ2-2; 7 positions match TRBD1. The J segment lost 4 bases and the V segment lost 5 bases, leaving 4 bases of the junction unmatched. Germline V gene lookup returns CDR1 SSHAT and CDR2 FNYEAQ (reference sequence). This CDR3 comprises 14 residues. CDR3 amino acids: CASSPQGSTGELFF. The CDR3 region has the DNA TGTGCCAGCAGCCCACAGGGGTCCACCGGGGAGCTGTTTTTT. Variable domain in full (rest from reference TRBV7-7 and TRBJ2-2): GAGVSQSPRYKVTKRGQDVTLRCDPISSHATLYWYQQALGQGPEFLTYFNYEAQPDKSGLPSDRFSAERPEGSISTLTIQRTEQRDSAMYRCASSPQGSTGELFFGEGSRLTVL.